The entry that follows covers one TCR beta chain sequence. In its sample, this clone was seen once. The clone's antigen remains unknown. Nothing much larger sits one base from this clone, and base qualities are not available. This record comes from a study of CD4+ T cells in melanoma (dated by TCRdb to between 2020 and 2023). With respect to the entire study: The study examined neoantigen-specific CD4+ T cells in human melanoma. Points the paper makes about the study in general: According to the report, neoantigen-specific CD4+ T cells in melanoma displayed diverse differentiation states. Neoantigen-specific CD4+ T cells were reported to be correlated with the function of CD8+ T cells, macrophages and B cells.

The donors were melanoma patients. The library came from the immunoSEQ multiplex PCR assay. TCRdb provides this immuneACCESS table in a form limited to in-frame rearrangements. Some clones are lacking; in checked studies, under half of them reflect an unresolved V gene, and why the rest are absent is not known. In all, the sample holds some 20,000 clones, and under 90% of those were seen once. 5.1% of the sample belongs to the ten largest clones. The germline V gene encodes CDR1 SGHTA and CDR2 FQGTGA. The CDR3 numbers 15 residues from cysteine through phenylalanine. Only the CDR3 region is kept as DNA, spanning 45 bases read in frame from base 1. The junction carries 9 bases between V and J, which are trimmed by 2 bases and 1 base respectively.

Sequencing used cells from a culture (not recorded whether cultured in vitro). The chain employs TRBV7-3 and TRBJ2-1; TRBD2 could be the D gene, as 5 bases match. This TCR derives from a human donor with melanoma. The CDR3 reads CASSLSSLSYNEQFF. The DNA sequence is TGTGCCAGCAGCTTATCTAGCTTGTCCTACAATGAGCAGTTCTTC.